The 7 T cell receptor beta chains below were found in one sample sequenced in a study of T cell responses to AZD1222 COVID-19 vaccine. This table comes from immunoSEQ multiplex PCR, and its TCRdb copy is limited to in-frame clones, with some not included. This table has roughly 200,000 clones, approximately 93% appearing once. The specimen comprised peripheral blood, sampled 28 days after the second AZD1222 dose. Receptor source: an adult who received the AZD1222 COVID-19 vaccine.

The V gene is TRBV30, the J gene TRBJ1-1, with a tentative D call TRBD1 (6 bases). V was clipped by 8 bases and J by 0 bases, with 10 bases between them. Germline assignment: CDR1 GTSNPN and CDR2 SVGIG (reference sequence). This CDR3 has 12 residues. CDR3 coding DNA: TGTGCCACGGGACACCTGAACACTGAAGCTTTCTTT. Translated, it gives CATGHLNTEAFF.

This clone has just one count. CDR3 residues: CASSPGTPVYEQYF. The CDR3 bases are TGTGCCAGCAGTCCCGGGACTCCAGTGTACGAGCAGTACTTC. V gene TRBV6-5 combines with J gene TRBJ2-7; TRBD2 might be the D (6 bases). Per germline, CDR1 MNHEY and CDR2 SVGAGI. V was pared by 5 bases and J by 4 bases, with 15 bases between. The CDR3 has 14 residues.

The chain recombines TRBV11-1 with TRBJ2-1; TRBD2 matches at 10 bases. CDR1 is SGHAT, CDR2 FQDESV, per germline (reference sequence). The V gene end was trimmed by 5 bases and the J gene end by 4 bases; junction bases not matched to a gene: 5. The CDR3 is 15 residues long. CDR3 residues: CASSRTSGTYNEQFF. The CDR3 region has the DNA TGTGCCAGCAGCCGAACTAGCGGGACATACAATGAGCAGTTCTTC.

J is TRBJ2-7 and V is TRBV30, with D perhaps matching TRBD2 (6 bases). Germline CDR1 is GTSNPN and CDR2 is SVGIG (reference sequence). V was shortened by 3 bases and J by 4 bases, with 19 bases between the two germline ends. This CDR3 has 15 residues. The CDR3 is CAWRVAGGKGYEQYF. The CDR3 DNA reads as TGTGCCTGGAGGGTTGCGGGCGGGAAAGGTTACGAGCAGTACTTC. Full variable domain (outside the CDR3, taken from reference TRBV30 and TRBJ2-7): SQTIHQWPATLVQPVGSPLSLECTVEGTSNPNLYWYRQAAGRGLQLLFYSVGIGQISSEVPQNLSASRPQDRQFILSSKKLLLSDSGFYLCAWRVAGGKGYEQYFGPGTRLTVT.

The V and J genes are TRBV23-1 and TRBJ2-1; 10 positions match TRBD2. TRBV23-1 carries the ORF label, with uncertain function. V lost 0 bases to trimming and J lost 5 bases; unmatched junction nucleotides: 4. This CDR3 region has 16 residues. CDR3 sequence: CASSQSRLAGDNEQFF. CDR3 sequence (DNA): TGCGCCAGCAGTCAATCTAGGCTAGCGGGAGACAATGAGCAGTTCTTC.

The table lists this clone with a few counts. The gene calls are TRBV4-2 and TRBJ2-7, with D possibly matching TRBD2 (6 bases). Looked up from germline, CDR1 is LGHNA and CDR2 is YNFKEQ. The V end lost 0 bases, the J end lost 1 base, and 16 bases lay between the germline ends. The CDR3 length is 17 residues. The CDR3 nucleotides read TGTGCCAGCAGCCAAGAGTCCCTAAGGGACTCTTCCTACGAGCAGTACTTC. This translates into CASSQESLRDSSYEQYF.

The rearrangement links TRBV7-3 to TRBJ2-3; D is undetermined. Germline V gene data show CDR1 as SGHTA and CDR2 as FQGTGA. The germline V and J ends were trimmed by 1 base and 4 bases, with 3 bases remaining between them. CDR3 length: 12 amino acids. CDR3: CASSLKADTQYF. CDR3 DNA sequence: TGTGCCAGCAGCTTAAAGGCAGATACGCAGTATTTT. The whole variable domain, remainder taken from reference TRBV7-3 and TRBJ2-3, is GAGVSQTPSNKVTEKGKYVELRCDPISGHTALYWYRQSLGQGPEFLIYFQGTGAADDSGLPNDRFFAVRPEGSVSTLKIQRTERGDSAVYLCASSLKADTQYFGPGTRLTVL.